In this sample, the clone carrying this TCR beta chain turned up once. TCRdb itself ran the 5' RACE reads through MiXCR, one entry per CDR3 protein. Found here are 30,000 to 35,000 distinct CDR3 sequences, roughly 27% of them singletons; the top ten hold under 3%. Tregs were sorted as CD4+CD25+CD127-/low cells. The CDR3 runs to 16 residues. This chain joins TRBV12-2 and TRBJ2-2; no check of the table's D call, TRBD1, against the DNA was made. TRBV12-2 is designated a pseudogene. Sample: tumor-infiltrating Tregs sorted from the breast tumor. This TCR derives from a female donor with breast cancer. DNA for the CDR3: TGTGCAAGTCGCTTATACGGGGGTGCGAACACCGGGGAGCTGTTTTTT. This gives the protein CASRLYGGANTGELFF.